Listed below are T cell receptor beta chains from one sample, sequenced in a study of blood T cell repertoires in COVID-19. The data were produced by immunoSEQ multiplex PCR, yet TCRdb's version contains in-frame clones alone and is incomplete. The table has over 150,000 clones, about 80% seen once. Sample: PBMCs or T cells enriched from blood (not recorded which). All receptors come from a man in his forties who had recovered from COVID-19. The conserved cysteine and the conserved F or W are not part of the CDR3 here.

cdr3_length,v_call,j_call,cdr3_aa
15,TRBV6-2/TRBV6-3,TRBJ1-5,ASSAGTGVEGNQPQH
12,TRBV3-1/TRBV3-2,TRBJ1-5,ASSQAGQDQPQH
14,TRBV6-5,TRBJ1-1,ASSYGGGFKGTEAF
15,TRBV14,TRBJ2-7,ASSQDEKGTGSYEQY
11,TRBV12-3/TRBV12-4,TRBJ1-6,ASRGQGDSPLH
13,TRBV28,TRBJ1-2,ASSPPGMDNYGYT
17,TRBV5-1,TRBJ2-3,ASSPMGLAGGSSTDTQY
14,TRBV7-9,TRBJ2-7,ASSLVRARTDYEQY
18,TRBV9,TRBJ2-3,ASSVKQGSGETRATDTQY
9,TRBV5-1,TRBJ2-1,ASTSRDEQF
12,TRBV25-1,TRBJ1-2,ASSEYTGNYGYT
14,TRBV3-1/TRBV3-2,TRBJ1-3,ASSQGGQGARNTIY
11,TRBV7-2,TRBJ2-1,ASSFRAYNEQF
13,TRBV7-2,TRBJ1-5,ASSLDIQGVGPQH
13,TRBV2,TRBJ1-2,ASSEDAGGNDGYT
13,TRBV6-5,TRBJ2-1,ASSYGTRVANEQF
12,TRBV4-1,TRBJ2-4,ASSTQTGGNIQY
11,TRBV30,TRBJ2-5,AWSVRGGETQY
12,TRBV19,TRBJ1-2,ASSMDRANYGYT
12,TRBV28,TRBJ1-2,ASSLRTSQDGYT
15,TRBV24-1,TRBJ2-6,ATSDHSPVAGANVLT
15,TRBV7-9,TRBJ2-2,ASSPQSGQGNTGELF
11,TRBV3-1/TRBV3-2,TRBJ2-3,ASSLGTVGTQY
12,TRBV18,TRBJ1-2,ASSTQGGDYGYT
12,TRBV18,TRBJ1-2,ASSPMDRYYGYT
11,TRBV10-3,TRBJ1-1,ATTGQGYTEAF
13,TRBV18,TRBJ2-7,ASSNSGQGMNEQY
11,TRBV18,TRBJ2-3,ASSRVERDTQY
13,TRBV9,TRBJ2-7,ASSVLEGAAYEQY
10,TRBV5-8,TRBJ2-7,ASSVSGYEQY
12,TRBV24-1,TRBJ1-2,ATSGQGRIEGYT
19,TRBV5-3,TRBJ1-5,ARSLEACGTGVRGSNQPQH
16,TRBV18,TRBJ2-6,ASSPQAGPLSGANVLT
10,TRBV30,TRBJ2-3,AATSATDTQY
11,TRBV10-3,TRBJ1-1,ASRTGDHTEAF
13,TRBV19,TRBJ1-1,ASSASTGWNTEAF
13,TRBV6-1,TRBJ1-1,ASSELRRGNTEAF
14,TRBV4-1,TRBJ2-2,ASSHPGGADVGELF
12,TRBV7-6,TRBJ1-1,ASSLLQGNTEAF
13,TRBV30,TRBJ2-7,AWSRIGQQGTEQY
12,TRBV3-1/TRBV3-2,TRBJ1-5,ASSEGTTLKPQH
15,TRBV19,TRBJ2-1,ASTGTSGGLSYNEQF
10,TRBV3-1/TRBV3-2,TRBJ1-3,ASSLAGNTIY
13,TRBV28,TRBJ2-7,ASSFLRTGIYEQY
9,TRBV18,TRBJ1-3,ASSYGNTIY
11,TRBV2,TRBJ2-1,ASRGGQDNEQF
13,TRBV18,TRBJ1-2,ASSPDSETYYGYT
12,TRBV15,TRBJ1-2,ATSRDVRRDGYT
14,TRBV15,TRBJ1-1,ATSRGSPQGDTEAF